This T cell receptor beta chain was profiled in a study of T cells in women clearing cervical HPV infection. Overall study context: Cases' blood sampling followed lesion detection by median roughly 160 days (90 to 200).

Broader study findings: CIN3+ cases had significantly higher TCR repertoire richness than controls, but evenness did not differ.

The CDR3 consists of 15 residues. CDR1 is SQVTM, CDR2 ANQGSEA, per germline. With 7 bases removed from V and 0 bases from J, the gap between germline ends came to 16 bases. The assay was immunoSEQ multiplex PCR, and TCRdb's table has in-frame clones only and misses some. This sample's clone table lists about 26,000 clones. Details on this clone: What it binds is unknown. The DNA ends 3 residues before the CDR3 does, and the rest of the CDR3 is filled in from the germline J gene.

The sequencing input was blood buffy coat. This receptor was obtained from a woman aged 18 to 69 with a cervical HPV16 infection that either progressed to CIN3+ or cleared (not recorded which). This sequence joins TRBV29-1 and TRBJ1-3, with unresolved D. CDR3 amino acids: CSAGGGSPSGNTIYF. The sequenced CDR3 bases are TGCAGCGCCGGAGGAGGGTCCCCCTCTGGAAACACC.